A selection of T cell receptor beta chains follows, all from one sample in a study of T cell responses to AZD1222 COVID-19 vaccine. Using immunoSEQ multiplex PCR, the repertoire was profiled, and TCRdb retains in-frame clones only, with some absent. The sample holds about 83,000 clones, around 88% seen once. The source was peripheral blood, collected on day 0 of AZD1222 vaccination. The receptors derive from an adult in good health. CDR3s include the opening cysteine and the closing phenylalanine or tryptophan. The order of the fields is J gene, D gene, V gene, CDR3 DNA, CDR3 protein. A D gene is named only where the DNA matches it firmly.

TRBJ2-2 | TRBD2 | TRBV19 | TGTGCCAGTAATGGGAGGGTCCAGGGTGGCACCGGGGAGCTGTTTTTT | CASNGRVQGGTGELFF
TRBJ1-4 | TRBD1 | TRBV7-9 | TGTGCCAGCAGCTTAGCGGGACAGGGGGGTGAAAAACTGTTTTTT | CASSLAGQGGEKLFF
TRBJ1-2 | TRBD1 | TRBV6-2/TRBV6-3 | TGTGCCAGCAGTGACACCGGGACAGTCTATGGCTACACCTTC | CASSDTGTVYGYTF
TRBJ1-2 | - | TRBV19 | TGTGCCAGTAGTATTCGAACAGGGACTTTCTATGGCTACACCTTC | CASSIRTGTFYGYTF
TRBJ2-7 | - | TRBV5-6 | TGTGCCAGCAGCTTCAGTCAGGCGTTATCCGAGCAGTACTTC | CASSFSQALSEQYF
TRBJ2-7 | - | TRBV28 | TGTGCCAGCAGTCCCCCGGGATACTACGAGCAGTACTTC | CASSPPGYYEQYF
TRBJ1-1 | TRBD1 | TRBV24-1 | TGTGCCACCAGCGCGGGACAGGGGGGTCGGGCTTTCTTT | CATSAGQGGRAFF
TRBJ1-6 | - | TRBV19 | TGTGCCAGTAGTGCCCAGAGCTCCTATAATTCACCCCTCCACTTT | CASSAQSSYNSPLHF
TRBJ1-5 | - | TRBV5-5 | TGTGCCAGCGAGAGGGGGGTTGGCAATCAGCCCCAGCATTTT | CASERGVGNQPQHF
TRBJ2-3 | TRBD2 | TRBV9 | TGTGCCAGCAGCGTAGCCTTGGCGGGGGGGAGCACGCAGTATTTT | CASSVALAGGSTQYF
TRBJ2-1 | TRBD2 | TRBV10-3 | TGTGCCATCAGCCGGACTAGCGGAAGTCTACAATGGGAGCAGTTCTTC | CAISRTSGSLQWEQFF
TRBJ2-7 | TRBD2 | TRBV7-6 | TGTGCCAGCAGCTTACAGGGACTAGCGGGAGGGAGATACTACGAGCAGTACTTC | CASSLQGLAGGRYYEQYF
TRBJ1-3 | - | TRBV19 | TGTGCCAGTAATCACAGGTCGGACTCTGGAAACACCATATATTTT | CASNHRSDSGNTIYF
TRBJ2-3 | - | TRBV18 | TGTGCCAGCTCTCCAAACGAAATGATGAGCTCCGATACGCAGTATTTT | CASSPNEMMSSDTQYF
TRBJ1-1 | - | TRBV27 | TGTGCCAGCAGTTTAGGACATATGAACACTGAAGCTTTCTTT | CASSLGHMNTEAFF
TRBJ1-2 | TRBD1 | TRBV6-5 | TGTGCCAGCAGCGCGGACAGGGGGGATGGCTACACCTTC | CASSADRGDGYTF
TRBJ1-5 | - | TRBV23-1 | TGCGCCAGCAGTCCTCCAGGGAATCAGCCCCAGCATTTT | CASSPPGNQPQHF